A selection of T cell receptor beta chains follows, all from one sample in a study of blood T cell repertoires in COVID-19. Repertoires were generated with immunoSEQ multiplex PCR, while TCRdb's copy carries only in-frame clones and drops some. The table records 200,000 to 250,000 clones, around 91% of them present only once. The sequenced sample consisted of PBMCs or T cells enriched from blood (not recorded which). These receptors originate from a man aged 25 to 40 who had been exposed to COVID-19. The conserved cysteine and the conserved F or W are not part of the CDR3 here. The D gene is left open where the match is weak.

D	J	V	CDR3
.	TRBJ1-5	TRBV7-2	ASSLVGGAFNNQPQH
TRBD1	TRBJ1-2	TRBV19	ASSIEGQPYGYT
.	TRBJ2-3	TRBV4-2	ASSQLTRQDPEGDTQY
.	TRBJ2-7	TRBV7-9	ASSFLTADYEQY
.	TRBJ1-6	TRBV27	ASSFNNMYNSPLH
TRBD1	TRBJ1-1	TRBV2	ASSPTGMNTEAF
.	TRBJ2-1	TRBV4-3	ASSQEAGNEQF
TRBD1	TRBJ2-5	TRBV10-3	AISRDRATDETQY
TRBD2	TRBJ2-7	TRBV9	ASDQGTSGGEQY
.	TRBJ1-2	TRBV4-1	ASSQDVGPRRYGYT
TRBD2	TRBJ2-5	TRBV4-1	ASSLLTSGGSEGETQY
.	TRBJ2-2	TRBV4-1	ASSQPGGAGELF
.	TRBJ1-3	TRBV6-4	ASSDSIRGRRNTIY
.	TRBJ1-5	TRBV2	ASSVQGSNQPQH
.	TRBJ1-1	TRBV27	ASLPWGGMNTEAF
.	TRBJ2-3	TRBV6-4	ASSDSSGITDTQY
TRBD1	TRBJ1-2	TRBV9	ASSPSMGQGAGGYT
TRBD2	TRBJ2-1	TRBV5-4	ASSLDPSGGGNEQF
.	TRBJ1-1	TRBV7-2	ASSSGRGETEAF
.	TRBJ2-7	TRBV11-2	ASSGPIHEQY
.	TRBJ2-2	TRBV7-9	ASSRGWNTGELF
TRBD1	TRBJ2-7	TRBV14	ASRGGQQYEQY
.	TRBJ1-6	TRBV28	ASRAPNNSPLH
TRBD1	TRBJ2-2	TRBV9	ASSVDGTGGAPGELF
TRBD1	TRBJ1-2	TRBV5-1	ASSYGTVNYGYT
TRBD1	TRBJ1-3	TRBV13	ASSPGQGVGNTIY
.	TRBJ1-2	TRBV12-3/TRBV12-4	ASSTLSGYGYT
.	TRBJ1-2	TRBV12-3/TRBV12-4	ASSPRTSGYT
.	TRBJ2-2	TRBV6-2/TRBV6-3	ASSYLSGTGELF
.	TRBJ1-1	TRBV6-5	ASSYRPDGDTEAF
.	TRBJ2-3	TRBV9	ASSVDVATDTQY
TRBD1	TRBJ1-5	TRBV2	ASAGTGDQPQH
.	TRBJ2-5	TRBV6-1	ASSDMTGEAQY
.	TRBJ2-1	TRBV14	ASSQGTDLALLYNEQF
TRBD2	TRBJ2-1	TRBV7-2	ASSSSGGAGRRNEQF
TRBD2	TRBJ2-5	TRBV12-3/TRBV12-4	ASSWGGQETQY
.	TRBJ1-6	TRBV6-1	ASSDPWGMDSKLSPLH
.	TRBJ1-3	TRBV4-3	ASSQDFQATIHTIY
.	TRBJ2-2	TRBV21-1	ASSKHLGDTGELF
.	TRBJ2-1	TRBV7-8	ASSLMRILLYNEQF
.	TRBJ2-7	TRBV13	ASSLEAGSHEQY
.	TRBJ2-2	TRBV11-1	ASTLSGGTGELF
.	TRBJ1-1	TRBV6-5	ASHFYTEAF
.	TRBJ2-7	TRBV2	ASSYSPYEQY
TRBD1	TRBJ2-5	TRBV19	ASSIDRDSEETQY
TRBD1	TRBJ1-2	TRBV10-2	ASRDTGAHYGYT
TRBD2	TRBJ2-3	TRBV9	ASSVAPGGTSGGASTDTQY
TRBD1	TRBJ2-5	TRBV11-2	ASTQGAGYTQY
.	TRBJ1-3	TRBV14	ASSHPRTLVSGNTIY
TRBD1	TRBJ1-2	TRBV6-1	ASSELSRDRGRDT
TRBD2	TRBJ2-7	TRBV28	ASSLSPGLGASSYEQY
.	TRBJ1-2	TRBV19	ASGQGYGYT
TRBD1	TRBJ2-7	TRBV7-9	ASSLGETGGIRSYEQY
.	TRBJ2-3	TRBV24-1	ATSDLFIDTQY
TRBD1	TRBJ2-7	TRBV4-1	ASSQDRTGVSYEQY
TRBD2	TRBJ2-3	TRBV24-1	ATSDLSLAGGQGDTQY
.	TRBJ2-5	TRBV11-2	ASSLGTVQETQY
TRBD2	TRBJ2-7	TRBV4-1	ASSQARPILAGGRYEQY